The 10 T cell receptor beta chains below were found in one sample sequenced in a study of blood T cell repertoires in COVID-19. Sequencing was performed with immunoSEQ multiplex PCR; in TCRdb, only in-frame clones are kept and a portion is missing. This sample has about 50,000 clones, with roughly 90% found just once. Sequencing was carried out using peripheral blood. The receptors originated from a woman older than 75 with acute or convalescent COVID-19.

The chain has TRBV9 and TRBJ1-3, with D possibly being TRBD1 (6 bases). Per the germline V gene, CDR1 is SGDLS and CDR2 is YYNGEE. The CDR3 spans 16 residues. Trimming pared 3 bases from V and 0 bases from J, leaving 13 bases between. CDR3 region: CASSAGTPFSGNTIYF. As DNA, the CDR3 is TGTGCCAGCAGCGCGGGGACACCCTTCTCTGGAAACACCATATATTTT. Variable domain in full (rest from reference TRBV9 and TRBJ1-3): DSGVTQTPKHLITATGQRVTLRCSPRSGDLSVYWYQQSLDQGLQFLIQYYNGEERAKGNILERFSAQQFPDLHSELNLSSLELGDSALYFCASSAGTPFSGNTIYFGEGSWLTVV.

The gene calls are TRBV28 and TRBJ1-3; D might be TRBD1 (5 bases). Germline V gene lookup returns CDR1 MDHEN and CDR2 SYDVKM. The CDR3 consists of 12 residues. Trimming cost V 7 bases and J 4 bases, with 8 bases left between them. CDR3 sequence (DNA): TGTGCCAGCATCGCAGGGGGAAACACCATATATTTT. Residues: CASIAGGNTIYF.

This rearrangement joins TRBV6-1 to TRBJ1-1, with D unresolved. Deletions cut 3 bases from V and 1 base from J, with 9 bases between. Germline V gene sequence: CDR1 MNHNS, CDR2 SASEGT. The CDR3 covers 14 residues. CDR3 DNA sequence: TGTGCCAGCAGTGACGGGGTTACGAACACTGAAGCTTTCTTT. Translating it yields CASSDGVTNTEAFF.

The genes are TRBV9 and TRBJ2-3; D remains unclear. Germline V gene sequence: CDR1 SGDLS, CDR2 YYNGEE. The CDR3 length is 14 residues. V was cut by 0 bases and J by 2 bases, with 7 bases left in between. The CDR3 protein is CASSVVTDTDTQYF. The CDR3 DNA sequence: TGTGCCAGCAGCGTAGTTACTGACACAGATACGCAGTATTTT.

The rearrangement uses TRBV11-3 and TRBJ2-1; D not certain. The CDR3 covers 13 residues. Germline CDR1 is SGHNT and CDR2 is YENEEA. The germline V and J ends were trimmed by 5 bases and 9 bases, with 14 bases remaining between them. The CDR3 coding sequence is TGTGCCAGCAGCCCCCTGGGCTTGGGTGAGCAGTTCTTC. This sequence encodes CASSPLGLGEQFF.

The V and J genes are TRBV7-8 and TRBJ1-5; TRBD1 might be the D (5 bases). Per the germline V gene, CDR1 is SGHVS and CDR2 is FQNEAQ. The V and J ends lost 2 bases and 0 bases respectively, with 8 bases between them. The CDR3 has 15 residues. The CDR3 nucleotides read TGTGCCAGCAGCTTAACGGGGGTTAGCAATCAGCCCCAGCATTTT. Its protein is CASSLTGVSNQPQHF.

The chain joins TRBV19 to TRBJ1-1; D is unresolved. This CDR3 has 14 residues. The V end lost 6 bases, the J end lost 1 base, and 12 bases lay between the germline ends. The germline V gene encodes CDR1 LNHDA and CDR2 SQIVND (reference sequence). CDR3 in amino acids: CASRNPGKNTEAFF. DNA of the CDR3: TGTGCCAGTAGAAACCCGGGTAAGAACACTGAAGCTTTCTTT.

This chain joins TRBV7-9 and TRBJ2-1; 14 bases line up with TRBD2. V lost 6 bases, J lost 5 bases, and 6 bases stayed unmatched. Germline V gene data show CDR1 as SEHNR and CDR2 as FQNEAQ (reference sequence). The CDR3 is 16 amino acids. The CDR3: CASRPRTSGGNNEQFF. CDR3 nucleotide sequence: TGTGCCAGCAGGCCCCGGACTAGCGGGGGGAACAATGAGCAGTTCTTC.

The chain has TRBV12-3 or TRBV12-4 and TRBJ1-2, with TRBD1 matching over 7 bases. The CDR3 runs to 13 residues. The V segment lost 6 bases and the J segment 4 bases; nucleotides outside the gene matches: 5. CDR3 coding DNA: TGTGCCAGCAGACGGACAGGAACCTATGGCTACACCTTC. It encodes CASRRTGTYGYTF.

The V and J genes are TRBV28 and TRBJ1-5; unclear D gene. The CDR3 is made up of 13 amino acids. The V and J ends lost 5 bases and 4 bases respectively, with 9 bases between them. Germline CDR1 is MDHEN and CDR2 is SYDVKM. CDR3 DNA: TGTGCCAGCAGTCTCGGGGTGAATCAGCCCCAGCATTTT. This translates into CASSLGVNQPQHF.